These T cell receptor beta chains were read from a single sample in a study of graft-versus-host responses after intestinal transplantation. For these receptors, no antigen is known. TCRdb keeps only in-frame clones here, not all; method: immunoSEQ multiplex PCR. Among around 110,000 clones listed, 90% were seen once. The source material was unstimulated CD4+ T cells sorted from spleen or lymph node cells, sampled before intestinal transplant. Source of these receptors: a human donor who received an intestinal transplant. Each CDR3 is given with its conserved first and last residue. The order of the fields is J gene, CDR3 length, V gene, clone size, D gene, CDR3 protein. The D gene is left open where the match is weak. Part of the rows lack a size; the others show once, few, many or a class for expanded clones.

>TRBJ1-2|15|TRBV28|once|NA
CASIHGGGPYYGYTF
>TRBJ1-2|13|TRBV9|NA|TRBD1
CASSLGQGHGYTF
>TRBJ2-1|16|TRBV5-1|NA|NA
CASSLVPGISYNEQFF
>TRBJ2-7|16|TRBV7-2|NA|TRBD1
CASSLTQGTGGHEQYF
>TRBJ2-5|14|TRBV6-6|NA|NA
CASRPTGAGETQYF
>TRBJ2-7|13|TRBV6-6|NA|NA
CASSYSTLGEQYF
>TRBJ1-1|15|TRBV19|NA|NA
CASSKILRGSTEAFF
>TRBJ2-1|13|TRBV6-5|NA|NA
CASSQGGNWEQFF
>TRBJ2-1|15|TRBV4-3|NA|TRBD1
CASSLGQVSYNEQFF
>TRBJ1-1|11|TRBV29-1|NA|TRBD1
CSVTGDTEAFF
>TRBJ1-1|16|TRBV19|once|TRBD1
CASSIVQGIGSTEAFF
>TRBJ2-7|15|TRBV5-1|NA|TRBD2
CASSLSGTTSYEQYF
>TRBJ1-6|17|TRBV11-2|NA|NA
CASSLVGAGRTGSPLHF
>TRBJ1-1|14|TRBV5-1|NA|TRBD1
CASSLTGGNTEAFF
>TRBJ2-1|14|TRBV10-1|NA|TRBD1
CASSEGQAYNEQFF
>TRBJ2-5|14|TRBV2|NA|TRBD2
CASSPGLAQETQYF
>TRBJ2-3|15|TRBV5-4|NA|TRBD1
CASSSGQDRPDTQYF
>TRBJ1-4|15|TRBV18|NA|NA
CASSPQRGPNEKLFF
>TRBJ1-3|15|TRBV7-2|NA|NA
CASSLGPFSGNTIYF
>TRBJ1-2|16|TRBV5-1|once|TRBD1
CASSLGGAGGGGGYTF
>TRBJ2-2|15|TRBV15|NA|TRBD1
CATEQGDRGTGELFF
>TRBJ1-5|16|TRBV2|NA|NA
CASCGQALLLNQPQHF
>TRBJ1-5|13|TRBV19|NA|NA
CASAAERNQPQHF
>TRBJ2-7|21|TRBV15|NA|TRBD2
CATSRGFWDRAQLAGGYEQYF
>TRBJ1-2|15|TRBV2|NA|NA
CASSETGGVGGSYTF
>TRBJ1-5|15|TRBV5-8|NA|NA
CASSLGGDSNQPQHF
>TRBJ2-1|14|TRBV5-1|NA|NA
CASSLNRLYNEQFF
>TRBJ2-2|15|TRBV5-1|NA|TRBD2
CASKLAGEYGGELFF
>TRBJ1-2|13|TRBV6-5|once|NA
CASRRTAEYGYTF
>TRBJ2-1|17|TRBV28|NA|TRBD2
CASRSTSDPSSYNEQFF
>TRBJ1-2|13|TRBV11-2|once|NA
CASSLMTSYGYTF
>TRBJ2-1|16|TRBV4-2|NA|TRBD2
CASSQDLAGSYNEQFF
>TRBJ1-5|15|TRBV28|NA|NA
CASSPGTWKNQPQHF
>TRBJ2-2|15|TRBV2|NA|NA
CASERKGNPTGELFF
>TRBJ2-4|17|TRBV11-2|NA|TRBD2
CASSLGPSGMAKNIQYF
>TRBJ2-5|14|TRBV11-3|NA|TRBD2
CASSLAGGGETQYF
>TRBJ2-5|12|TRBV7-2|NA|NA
CASSSSQETQYF
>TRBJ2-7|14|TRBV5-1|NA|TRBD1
CASSITGTVYEQYF
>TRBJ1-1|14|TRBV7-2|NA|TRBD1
CASSVYRGDTEAFF
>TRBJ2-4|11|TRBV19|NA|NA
CASSIETVQYF
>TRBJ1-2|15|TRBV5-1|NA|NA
CASSIQGGANYGYTF
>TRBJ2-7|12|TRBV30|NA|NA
CAWSPSGSEQYF